Below, 12 T cell receptor beta chains from the same sample are listed, as sequenced in a study of blood T cells in healthy people across ages. Primers used in a second PCR of roughly 6 to 11 cycles were a sample-barcoded 5' primer and a J-beta primer mix. TCRdb redid the calling of the 5' RACE reads with MiXCR, one entry per CDR3 protein. The sample has roughly 1.6 million distinct CDR3 sequences, about 31% seen once; the top ten hold roughly 12%. The sample consisted of blood. All receptors derive from a woman aged 25 to 39 in good health.

CDR3 sequence (DNA): TGTGCCAGCAGCCTTACAGGGGGTCATAACTACGAGCAGTACTTC. Protein product: CASSLTGGHNYEQYF. The chain has TRBV7-3 and TRBJ2-5; 8 bases align to TRBD1. The J call is uncertain, as TRBJ2-7 better fits the DNA end. Germline CDR1 SGHTA, CDR2 FQGTGA. The CDR3 contains 15 residues.

The chain has TRBV20-1 and TRBJ1-6, with 8 positions matching TRBD1. The length of the CDR3 is 15 residues. J was trimmed by 10 bases and V by 5 bases; bases with no gene match: 13. Looked up from germline, CDR1 is DFQATT and CDR2 is SNEGSKA (reference sequence). DNA for the CDR3: TGCAGTGCTCGAGGCGAACAGGGGGTAGTCTCACCCCTCCACTTT. Residues: CSARGEQGVVSPLHF.

The chain couples TRBV6-2 or TRBV6-3 to TRBJ1-1, with TRBD1 as a possible D gene (6 bases). V was cut by 6 bases and J by 4 bases, with 18 bases left in between. CDR1 and CDR2 (germline): MNHEY, SVGEGT. This CDR3 has 15 residues. This CDR3 reads CASSPAGATITEAFF. CDR3 nucleotide sequence: TGTGCCAGCAGCCCCGCGGGGGCTACGATCACTGAAGCTTTCTTT.

This clonotype has just a few counts. The J gene is TRBJ2-5, the V gene TRBV5-5; no firm D call. Germline loops: CDR1 SGHKS, CDR2 YYEKEE (reference sequence). V was cut by 4 bases and J by 1 base, with 17 bases left in between. The CDR3 is 16 amino acids. Here the CDR3 reads CASSPEVWASQETQYF. The CDR3 coding sequence is TGTGCCAGCAGCCCTGAGGTTTGGGCATCCCAAGAGACCCAGTACTTC.

The V and J genes are TRBV13 and TRBJ1-6, with D tentatively TRBD1 (5 bases). Trimming removed 5 bases at V and 7 bases at J, with 18 bases between. CDR1 and CDR2 (germline): PRHDT, FYEKMQ (reference sequence). This CDR3 spans 16 amino acids. The CDR3 DNA reads as TGTGCCAGCAGCCCAAGAGGGTGGGGGAACAATTCACCCCTCCACTTT. Translated: CASSPRGWGNNSPLHF. The variable domain in full, completed from reference TRBV13 and TRBJ1-6, reads AAGVIQSPRHLIKEKRETATLKCYPIPRHDTVYWYQQGPGQDPQFLISFYEKMQSDKGSIPDRFSAQQFSDYHSELNMSSLELGDSALYFCASSPRGWGNNSPLHFGNGTRLTVT.

This clonotype was seen only a few times. Given a much more abundant clone one base away, this may be a read error. This rearrangement joins TRBV20-1 to TRBJ2-5; D might be TRBD1 (6 bases). This CDR3 has 17 residues. Germline CDR1 is DFQATT and CDR2 is SNEGSKA (reference sequence). The CDR3: CSAGDLGTNRIQETQYF. The CDR3 DNA reads TGCAGTGCTGGAGATTTGGGGACAAATCGCATCCAAGAGACCCAGTACTTC.

In its sample, this clonotype was seen a few times. The V call is TRBV20-1, the J call TRBJ2-1; D not resolved. Germline V gene lookup returns CDR1 DFQATT and CDR2 SNEGSKA (reference sequence). The CDR3 contains 14 residues. In DNA form, the CDR3 reads TGCAGCGGTGGGTCGTCGAGCTCCTACAATGAGCAGTTCTTC. It codes for CSGGSSSSYNEQFF.

In its sample, this clonotype was seen many times. Here the CDR3 DNA reads TGCAGCGTCGGCGACGATGGCTACACCTTC. Translating it yields CSVGDDGYTF. The rearrangement uses TRBV29-1 and TRBJ1-2; no firm D call. CDR3 size: 10 residues. V lost 6 bases and J lost 6, with 8 bases in between. Germline values: CDR1 SQVTM, CDR2 ANQGSEA. The full variable domain, rest sourced from reference TRBV29-1 and TRBJ1-2, is SAVISQKPSRDICQRGTSLTIQCQVDSQVTMMFWYRQQPGQSLTLIATANQGSEATYESGFVIDKFPISRPNLTFSTLTVSNMSPEDSSIYLCSVGDDGYTFGSGTRLTVV.

About this clonotype: Given a much more abundant clone one base away, this may be a read error. J is TRBJ2-1 and V is TRBV29-1; 8 nucleotides align to TRBD1. The V gene's germline CDR1 is SQVTM and CDR2 ANQGSEA. The CDR3 totals 15 residues. V trimming: 5 bases; J trimming: 8 bases; junction bases outside the gene matches: 14. CDR3 protein: CSVSGQEGFWYEQFF. CDR3 in DNA: TGCAGCGTTTCGGGACAGGAGGGCTTCTGGTATGAGCAGTTCTTC.

V and J are TRBV5-6 and TRBJ2-3; tentatively, D is TRBD2 (6 bases). Germline values: CDR1 SGHDT, CDR2 YYEEEE. V lost 7 bases, J lost 6 bases, and 12 bases lay in between. This CDR3 spans 12 amino acids. The CDR3: CASRGMADTQYF. CDR3 nucleotides: TGTGCCAGCCGCGGGATGGCGGATACGCAGTATTTT.

The rearrangement joins TRBV7-9 to TRBJ2-1, with unresolved D. This CDR3 comprises 13 residues. With 8 bases removed from V and 12 bases from J, the gap between germline ends came to 20 bases. In germline, CDR1 is SEHNR, CDR2 FQNEAQ (reference sequence). In DNA, the CDR3 is TGTGCCAGCGAATCTCCGGTCGATCCAGGGCAGTTCTTC. Amino acid sequence: CASESPVDPGQFF.

This clonotype has only a few counts. DNA for the CDR3: TGCAGTGCTAGACCTCCGGGACCAGCGGGGGGCGGGTACAATGAGCAGTTCTTC. It specifies CSARPPGPAGGGYNEQFF. This chain connects TRBV20-1 to TRBJ2-1, with 9 positions matching TRBD2. CDR3 length equals 18 residues. Germline V gene data show CDR1 as DFQATT and CDR2 as SNEGSKA (reference sequence). Trimming cost V 2 bases and J 4 bases; bases outside gene matches: 15.